The TCR beta chain under discussion was sequenced for a study of tumor-infiltrating lymphocytes in primary liver carcinoma. Study as a whole: By surgical resection, the patients were treated for their primary liver carcinoma.

Concerning this clonotype: What it recognizes is unknown. A much larger clone is a single base away; this may be a read error.

This CDR3 has 13 residues. Germline V gives CDR1 MNHEY, CDR2 SVGAGI. Overall study results and limits: The study found a significantly higher top-250-clone fraction in tumors than in blood (p = 0.039).

Priming with a constant-region primer yielded TCR beta cDNA from 400 to 550 ng total RNA. Slightly modified ARM-PCR, run as three nested multiplex PCR rounds, produced the TCR beta libraries. The two initial PCR rounds, about 9 cycles each, used TRBV1-TRBV30 forward and C-beta reverse primers. TCRdb used MiXCR to reprocess the multiplex PCR reads, holding one entry per CDR3 protein. The sample lists approximately 300,000 distinct CDR3 sequences; less than 75% were seen once. For blood RNA, unsorted whole blood served as the source, and germline DNA was extracted too. Roughly 4.2 milliliters of peripheral blood were drawn presurgically.

This TCR was recovered from a man aged 40-49 years with primary liver carcinoma and hepatitis B virus infection. The source material was peripheral blood. The chain recombines TRBV6-5 with TRBJ1-1; 11 bases agree with TRBD1. The CDR3 nucleotides read TGTGCCAGCCGGGACAGGGGGGGGACTGTAGCTTTCTTT. Translated, it gives CASRDRGGTVAFF.